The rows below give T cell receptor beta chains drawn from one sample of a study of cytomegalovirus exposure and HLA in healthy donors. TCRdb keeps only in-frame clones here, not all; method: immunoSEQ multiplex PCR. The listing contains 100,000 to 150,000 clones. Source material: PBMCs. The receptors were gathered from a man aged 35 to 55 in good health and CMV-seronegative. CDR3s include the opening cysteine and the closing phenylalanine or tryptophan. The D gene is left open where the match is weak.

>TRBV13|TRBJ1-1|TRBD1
TGTGCCAGCAGCTTAGGAAAGGGGGCATACACTGAAGCTTTCTTT
CASSLGKGAYTEAFF
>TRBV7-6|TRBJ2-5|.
TGTGCCAGCAGCTTAGCGCCGGGCAGGGGGGTTGAAGAGACCCAGTACTTC
CASSLAPGRGVEETQYF
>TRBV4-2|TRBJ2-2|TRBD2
TGTGCCAGCAGCCAAGAAGGGACTAGGGGCGGGGAGCTGTTTTTT
CASSQEGTRGGELFF
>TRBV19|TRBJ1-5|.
TGTGCCAGTAGTCGAGGGCGCACAGATCAGCCCCAGCATTTT
CASSRGRTDQPQHF
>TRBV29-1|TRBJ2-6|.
TGCAGCGTTGAAGACCTCTCTGGGGCCAACGTCCTGACTTTC
CSVEDLSGANVLTF
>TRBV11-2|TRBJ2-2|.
TGTGCCAGCAGCTTAACGACTGGGAGCACCGGGGAGCTGTTTTTT
CASSLTTGSTGELFF
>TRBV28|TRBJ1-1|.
TGTGCCAGCACAGGACACTCAGCATGGGGGCAGAGAAACACTGAAGCTTTCTTT
CASTGHSAWGQRNTEAFF
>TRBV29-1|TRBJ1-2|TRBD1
TGCAGTTGTAGGGGACAGGCTGTTGGCTACACCTTC
CSCRGQAVGYTF
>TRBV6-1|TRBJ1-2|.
TGTGCCAGCAGTGTTACAGGAATAGACTATGGCTACACCTTC
CASSVTGIDYGYTF
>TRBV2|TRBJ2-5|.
TGTGCCCACAGAGTACCCTTCGTCCAAGAGACCCAGTACTTC
CAHRVPFVQETQYF
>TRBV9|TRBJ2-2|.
TGTGCCAGCGCCGGAGCGAACACCGGGGAGCTGTTTTTT
CASAGANTGELFF
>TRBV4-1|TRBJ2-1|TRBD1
TGCGCCAGCAGTGGAGGGGACAGGGGTGAGAGAAATGAGCAGTTCTTC
CASSGGDRGERNEQFF
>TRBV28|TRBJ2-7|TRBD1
TGTGCCAGCAGCTTGACAGGGGGGAACGAGCAGTACTTC
CASSLTGGNEQYF
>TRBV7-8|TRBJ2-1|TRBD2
TGTGCCAGCAGCCCGGGACTAGCGGGAGAAAAATACAATGAGCAGTTCTTC
CASSPGLAGEKYNEQFF
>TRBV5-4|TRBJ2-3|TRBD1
TGTGCCAGCAGCTCCGGGACAGGGGCAGATACGCAGTATTTT
CASSSGTGADTQYF
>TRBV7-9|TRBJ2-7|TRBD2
TGTGCCAGCAGCTTAGCCACGGGGGGGGAGCAGTACTTC
CASSLATGGEQYF
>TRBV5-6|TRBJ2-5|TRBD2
TGTGCCAGCAGCTTGGAGGTATTAGCGGGAGGGCCGGAGACCCAGTACTTC
CASSLEVLAGGPETQYF
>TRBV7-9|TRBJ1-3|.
TGTGCCAGCAGCTTAGCTCAGGCAGGCTTCTCTGGAAACACCATATATTTT
CASSLAQAGFSGNTIYF
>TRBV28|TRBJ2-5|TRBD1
TGTGCCAGCAGCCAAGCCCTCGGACAGGGTGGGGAAACCCAGTACTTC
CASSQALGQGGETQYF
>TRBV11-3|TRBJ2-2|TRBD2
TGTGCCAGCAGCTTAGGGGGACTAGCGACCGGGGAGCTGTTTTTT
CASSLGGLATGELFF
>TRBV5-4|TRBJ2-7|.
TGTGCCAGCAGCCCCGTCGGCGGGACGTACGAGCAGTACTTC
CASSPVGGTYEQYF
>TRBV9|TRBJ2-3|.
TGTGCCAGCAGCCGGGAGCTAGATACGCAGTATTTT
CASSRELDTQYF